One sample yielded the 5 T cell receptor beta chains listed below, sequenced in a study of radiotherapy plus CTLA-4 blockade in lung cancer. The repertoire was sequenced with immunoSEQ multiplex PCR; TCRdb's copy has only in-frame clones and lacks some. The table shows 30,000 or so clones, with approximately 80% occurring only once. Sequencing used peripheral blood, obtained from a patient treated with radiotherapy plus ipilimumab. These receptors were obtained from a human donor with non-small cell lung cancer who had stable disease on radiotherapy plus ipilimumab.

This chain uses TRBV5-1 with TRBJ1-4; 8 nucleotides line up with TRBD1. In germline, CDR1 is SGHRS, CDR2 YFSETQ. The junction had 4 bases not matched to a gene; V was cut back by 4 bases and J by 5 bases. The CDR3 totals 14 residues. The CDR3 is CASSRTGTNEKLFF. The CDR3 nucleotides read TGCGCCAGCAGCCGGACAGGGACAAATGAAAAACTGTTTTTT. Supplemented by reference TRBV5-1 and TRBJ1-4, the full variable domain reads KAGVTQTPRYLIKTRGQQVTLSCSPISGHRSVSWYQQTPGQGLQFLFEYFSETQRNKGNFPGRFSGRQFSNSRSEMNVSTLELGDSALYLCASSRTGTNEKLFFGSGTQLSVL.

The chain employs TRBV5-5 and TRBJ2-7, with D perhaps assigned TRBD1 or TRBD2 (5 bases each). The CDR3 covers 16 residues. CDR1 SGHKS and CDR2 YYEKEE come from the germline V gene (reference sequence). V was shortened by 4 bases and J by 1 base, with 18 bases between the two germline ends. The CDR3 DNA sequence: TGTGCCAGCAGCATTGACCCGGGACGGCGGTCCTACGAGCAGTACGTC. As protein: CASSIDPGRRSYEQYV.

The CDR3 nucleotides are TGCAGCGTGGGGGACAGTTACAATGAGCAGTTCTTC. Encoded protein: CSVGDSYNEQFF. The V call is TRBV29-1, the J call TRBJ2-1, with 7 bases lining up with TRBD1. There are 12 residues in the CDR3. V trimming: 6 bases; J trimming: 4 bases; junction bases outside the gene matches: 3. Germline V gene data show CDR1 as SQVTM and CDR2 as ANQGSEA.

This clone was observed a single time. J is TRBJ2-5 and V is TRBV10-3, with 10 bases identical to TRBD2. The J call is uncertain, as TRBJ2-7 better fits the DNA end. Germline loops: CDR1 ENHRY, CDR2 SYGVKD. This CDR3 region has 15 residues. The CDR3 spells CAISVAGGLSYEQYF. The CDR3 DNA reads as TGTGCCATCAGTGTAGCGGGGGGCCTCTCCTACGAGCAGTACTTC.

This sequence joins TRBV30 and TRBJ1-3, with no clear D. The CDR3 totals 13 residues. Trimming took off 0 bases at V and 5 bases at J, with 8 bases between the two ends. Germline CDR1 is GTSNPN and CDR2 is SVGIG (reference sequence). The CDR3 DNA sequence: TGTGCCTGGAGTGTAGGGTTTAGAAACACCATATATTTT. This encodes CAWSVGFRNTIYF.